These T cell receptor beta chains were read from a single sample in a study of shared clonotypes between healthy human individuals. Using immunoSEQ multiplex PCR, the repertoire was profiled, and TCRdb retains in-frame clones only, with some absent. The sample lists roughly 400,000 clones; around 96% were seen once. Sequenced material: memory CD8+ T cells sorted from blood. The receptors were gathered from a man younger than 45 in good health. The CDR3 runs from the conserved cysteine through the conserved F or W. A D gene is named only where the DNA matches it firmly. Expanded clones get a size class; other rows say once, few or many, or leave the size out.

d_gene,abundance,j_gene,v_gene,CDR3aa,CDR3nt
.,.,TRBJ1-4,TRBV4-1,CASSQGEGGLEKLFF,TGCGCCAGCAGCCAAGGTGAAGGGGGTTTGGAAAAACTGTTTTTT
TRBD1,.,TRBJ1-4,TRBV7-9,CASSAGTGNEKLFF,TGTGCCAGCAGCGCCGGGACAGGGAATGAAAAACTGTTTTTT
TRBD2,once,TRBJ2-1,TRBV10-3,CAIRELAGGDNEQFF,TGTGCCATCAGAGAACTAGCGGGCGGTGACAATGAGCAGTTCTTC
.,.,TRBJ2-7,TRBV11-2,CANSFGGEVYEQYF,TGTGCCAATTCCTTTGGGGGAGAAGTGTACGAGCAGTACTTC
.,.,TRBJ1-4,TRBV4-1,CASSQGGGTRNEKLFF,TGCGCCAGCAGCCAAGGGGGCGGGACACGGAATGAAAAACTGTTTTTT
TRBD2,.,TRBJ2-7,TRBV27,CASSLMGGSGVTYEQYF,TGTGCCAGCAGTTTAATGGGAGGAAGCGGGGTCACCTACGAGCAGTACTTC
.,.,TRBJ1-1,TRBV14,CASSQFGSGTLNTEAFF,TGTGCCAGCAGCCAATTTGGCTCCGGGACGCTGAACACTGAAGCTTTCTTT
TRBD2,.,TRBJ2-7,TRBV28,CASSRTSGSYEQYF,TGTGCCAGCAGTCGGACTAGCGGGAGCTACGAGCAGTACTTC
.,.,TRBJ2-6,TRBV27,CASSLRESGANVLTF,TGTGCCAGCAGTTTACGGGAATCTGGGGCCAACGTCCTGACTTTC
.,.,TRBJ2-7,TRBV6-5,CASRDFGYEQYF,TGTGCCAGCCGGGACTTTGGATACGAGCAGTACTTC
.,.,TRBJ1-2,TRBV6-5,CASTRGGHSNYGYTF,TGTGCCAGCACTAGAGGGGGACACTCTAACTATGGCTACACCTTC
.,.,TRBJ1-3,TRBV5-1,CASSLGSGNTIYF,TGCGCCAGCAGCTTAGGGTCTGGAAACACCATATATTTT
.,.,TRBJ2-7,TRBV6-1,CASLAVYEQYF,TGTGCCAGCTTGGCGGTCTACGAGCAGTACTTC
.,.,TRBJ2-3,TRBV7-2,CASSFVSTDTQYF,TGTGCCAGCAGCTTCGTTTCCACAGATACGCAGTATTTT
.,.,TRBJ2-5,TRBV30,CAWGGAEETQYF,TGTGCCTGGGGGGGAGCGGAAGAGACCCAGTACTTC
.,once,TRBJ2-2,TRBV7-8,CASSLGASLGTTRTGELFF,TGTGCCAGCAGCTTAGGGGCCAGCTTAGGGACCACAAGAACCGGGGAGCTGTTTTTT
TRBD1,.,TRBJ2-2,TRBV5-1,CASNPDRDTGELFF,TGCGCCAGCAACCCGGACAGGGACACCGGGGAGCTGTTTTTT